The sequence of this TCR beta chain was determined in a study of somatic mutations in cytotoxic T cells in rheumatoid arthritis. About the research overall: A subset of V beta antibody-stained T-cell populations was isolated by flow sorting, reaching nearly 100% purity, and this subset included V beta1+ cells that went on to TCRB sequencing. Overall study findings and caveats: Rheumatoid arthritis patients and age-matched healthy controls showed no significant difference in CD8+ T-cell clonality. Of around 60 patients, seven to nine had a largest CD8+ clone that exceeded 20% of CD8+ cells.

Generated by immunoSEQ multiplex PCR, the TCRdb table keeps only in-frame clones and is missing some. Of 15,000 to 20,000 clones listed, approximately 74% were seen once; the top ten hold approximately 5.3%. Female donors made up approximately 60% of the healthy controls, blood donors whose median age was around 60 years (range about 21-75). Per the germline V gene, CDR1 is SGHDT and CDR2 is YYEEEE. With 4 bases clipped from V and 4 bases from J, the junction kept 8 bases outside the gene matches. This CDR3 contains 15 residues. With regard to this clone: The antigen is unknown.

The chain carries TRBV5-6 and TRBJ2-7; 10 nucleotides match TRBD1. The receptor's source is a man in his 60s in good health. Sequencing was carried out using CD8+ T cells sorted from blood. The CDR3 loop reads CASSPGQGVGYEQYF. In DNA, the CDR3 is TGTGCCAGCAGCCCCGGACAGGGGGTTGGGTACGAGCAGTACTTC.